This TCR beta chain is from a study of chemoradiotherapy in HPV16-positive cancers. Samples were taken several times over chemoradiotherapy. Assay: immunoSEQ multiplex PCR; the TCRdb copy retains only in-frame clones and omits some. The sample consists of more than 1,500 clones, roughly 89% of them appearing once. Trimming left V 5 bases short and J 11 bases short, with 19 bases between. Germline CDR1 is MNHEY and CDR2 is SVGAGI. The CDR3 totals 15 residues. Note on this clone: Its antigen is unknown.

Overall study results and limits: Only a couple of HPV16-positive patients supplied the functional HPV-specificity definition.

This receptor was identified in a human donor with HPV-associated anogenital cancer. Source: tumor tissue, taken from a patient who underwent chemoradiotherapy. V is TRBV6-5 and J is TRBJ1-6; D gene uncertain. CDR3 DNA: TGTGCCAGCAGTCTAAGTGTCCAAGGGTGGACACCCCTCCACTTT. It translates to CASSLSVQGWTPLHF.